The source of this T cell receptor (beta chain) is a study of cytomegalovirus exposure and HLA in healthy donors. Overall study: The study placed about 86% of its roughly 400 genotyped donors in the Caucasian-associated ancestry cluster. Broader study findings: Analysis was carried out at a later point, and it linked a missense DCLRE1C variant to TCR beta V- and J-gene trimming. Prior analysis indicated that the majority of TCR beta V segments exhibited productivity approximately 87% or approximately 30% of the time.

PCR primers comprised 60 Vbeta and 13 Jbeta primers. Original data processing: As a later analysis found, there were approximately 80 million unique TCR beta chains, of which around 10 million were shared. This table comes from immunoSEQ multiplex PCR, and its TCRdb copy is limited to in-frame clones, with some not included. The DNA gave D and trimming, while V, J and clone size come from that table. Of 150,000 or so clones in the sample, 64% were seen once. As for this clone: Its matching antigen is unknown.

Germline CDR1 reads SQVTM; CDR2 reads ANQGSEA. The CDR3 runs to 13 residues. Trimming removed 6 bases at V and 0 bases at J, with 11 bases between. Material: PBMCs. The chain employs TRBV29-1 and TRBJ1-1; perhaps TRBD1 as D (5 bases). The sequence derives from a woman in her twenties or thirties in good health and CMV-seropositive. As DNA, the CDR3 is TGCAGCGTGCGATCAGGGATGAACACTGAAGCTTTCTTT. Translated: CSVRSGMNTEAFF.